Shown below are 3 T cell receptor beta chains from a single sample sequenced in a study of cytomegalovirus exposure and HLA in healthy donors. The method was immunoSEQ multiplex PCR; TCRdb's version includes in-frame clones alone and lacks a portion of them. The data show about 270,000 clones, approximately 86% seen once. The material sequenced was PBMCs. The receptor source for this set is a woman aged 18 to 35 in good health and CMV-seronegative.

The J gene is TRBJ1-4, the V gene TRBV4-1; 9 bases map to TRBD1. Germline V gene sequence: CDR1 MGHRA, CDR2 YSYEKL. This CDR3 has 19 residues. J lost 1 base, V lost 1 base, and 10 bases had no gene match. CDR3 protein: CASSQGGTGSFGTNEKLFF. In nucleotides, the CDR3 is TGCGCCAGCAGCCAAGGCGGGACAGGGTCATTTGGAACTAATGAAAAACTGTTTTTT.

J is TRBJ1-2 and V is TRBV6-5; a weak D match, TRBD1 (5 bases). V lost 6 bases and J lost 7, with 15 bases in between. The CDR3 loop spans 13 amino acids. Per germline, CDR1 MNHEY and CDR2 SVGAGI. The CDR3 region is CASSETSQGGYTF. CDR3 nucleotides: TGTGCCAGCAGCGAGACGTCGCAGGGTGGCTACACCTTC.

The CDR3 bases are TGCAGCGTTGGTGGGGCAGCGGGACGTCTCACATATGAGCAGTTCTTC. This translates into CSVGGAAGRLTYEQFF. J is TRBJ2-1 and V is TRBV29-1; TRBD2 matches at 7 bases. The junction had 17 bases not matched to a gene; V was cut back by 4 bases and J by 8 bases. Germline loops: CDR1 SQVTM, CDR2 ANQGSEA. There are 16 residues in the CDR3.